One TCR beta chain is described in this entry. Its antigen is undetermined. Other nucleotide sequences from this sample produce the same CDR3. The protocol was immunoSEQ multiplex PCR, while the TCRdb copy is restricted to in-frame clones and leaves out a portion. The repertoire holds about 99,000 clones, with roughly 95% as singletons. This sample is part of a study of OX40 agonist ivuxolimab in advanced cancers. Whole-study results and caveats: At 0.1 to 3.0 mg/kg, clonal expansion of CD4+ and CD8+ blood T cells had occurred by week 6. Some of the nonresponding patients also showed low levels of normalized T-cell clonal expansion. Expanded clones were, on average, more numerous in CD8+ T cells than in CD4+.

V shed 1 base and J shed 8 bases, with 8 bases lying between them. Germline V gives CDR1 SEHNR, CDR2 FQNEAQ (reference sequence). The CDR3 is made up of 12 amino acids. The source material was CD4+ or CD8+ T cells sorted from blood, sampled in a trial of the OX40 agonist ivuxolimab. The receptor comes from an adult with an advanced solid tumor such as melanoma, head and neck, liver or kidney cancer. This sequence joins TRBV7-9 and TRBJ1-1; D gene uncertain. The CDR3 spells CASSLGVTEAFF. CDR3 in DNA: TGTGCCAGCAGCTTAGGGGTTACCGAAGCTTTCTTT.